This TCR beta chain appears in the sequencing data of a study of blood T cell repertoires in COVID-19. Overall study: Samples representing acute and convalescent COVID-19 were sourced from the United States, Italy and Spain.

TCRdb's table, derived via immunoSEQ multiplex PCR, lists solely in-frame clones and lacks some. The table has roughly 130,000 clones, roughly 83% seen once. The length of the CDR3 is 20 residues. V lost 0 bases to trimming and J lost 1 base; unmatched junction nucleotides: 11. The germline V gene has CDR1 KGHSH and CDR2 LQKENI. The TCR originated in a woman aged 30 to 39 who had recovered from COVID-19. The sequenced sample was peripheral blood. The chain couples TRBV18 to TRBJ2-6, with 8 bases aligning to TRBD1. The CDR3 is CASSPPEGQGARSGANVLTF. For the CDR3, the DNA is TGTGCCAGCTCACCACCGGAGGGGCAGGGGGCCAGATCTGGGGCCAACGTCCTGACTTTC.